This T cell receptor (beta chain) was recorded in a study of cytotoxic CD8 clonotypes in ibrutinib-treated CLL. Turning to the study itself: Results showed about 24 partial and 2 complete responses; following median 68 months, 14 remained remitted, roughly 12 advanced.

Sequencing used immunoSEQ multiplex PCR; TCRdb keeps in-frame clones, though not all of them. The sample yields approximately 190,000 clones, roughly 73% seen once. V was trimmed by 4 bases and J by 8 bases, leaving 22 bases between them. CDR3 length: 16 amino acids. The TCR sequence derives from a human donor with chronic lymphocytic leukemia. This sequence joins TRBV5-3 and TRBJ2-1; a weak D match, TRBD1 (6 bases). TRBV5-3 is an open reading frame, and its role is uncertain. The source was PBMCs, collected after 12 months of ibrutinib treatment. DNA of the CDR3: TGTGCCAGAAGCCCCGGTAAGGGGGAGAATACCGATGAGCAGTTCTTC. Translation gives CARSPGKGENTDEQFF.